This T cell receptor (beta chain) derives from a study of patients and donors after allogeneic stem cell transplantation. Looked up from germline, CDR1 is MNHNY and CDR2 is SVGAGI (reference sequence). The CDR3 is made up of 12 amino acids. Trimming removed 7 bases at V and 5 bases at J, with 9 bases between. TCRdb called the RT-PCR reads again in MiXCR, with one record for every CDR3 protein. The sample lists 150,000 or so distinct CDR3 sequences; 24% were seen once. The table lists this clonotype with a few counts. This TCR came from a human donor who was either an allogeneic HSCT recipient or a stem cell or donor lymphocyte infusion donor (not recorded which). It is not recorded whose cells these are; they may come from a transplant donor. The rearrangement links TRBV6-6 to TRBJ2-4; tentatively, D is TRBD1 (5 bases). The material sequenced was blood, either unsorted or a sorted T cell fraction (not recorded which). The CDR3 is CASTPTENIQYF. In DNA, the CDR3 is TGTGCCAGCACCCCGACAGAAAACATTCAGTACTTC.